This T cell receptor beta chain was sequenced in a study of CXCR3-negative and CXCR3-positive naive CD8 T cells. Study-wide context: The TRB read total, about 150 million, broke down to about 1.5 +/- 0.3 million reads per library. Study-level results: Naive subsets had comparable surface CD5; TCR strength was inferred from TRB CDR3 properties. Both of the naive subsets showed about the same high diversity, but memory CD8+ cells had much less.

Sorting was done in triplicate for each CD8+ T cell subset (about 330,000 cells each). Preparation of TRB cDNA libraries relied on 5' RACE carrying UMI labels. After re-calling the 5' RACE reads, TCRdb lists one entry per CDR3 protein, DNA absent. Its listing shows tens of thousands of distinct CDR3 sequences. Germline CDR1 is SGHTA and CDR2 is FQGTGA. The CDR3 extends over 18 amino acids. Comment on this clonotype: Its antigen is unidentified.

The specimen was memory CD8+ T cells from blood. This rearrangement joins TRBV7-3 to TRBJ2-1; TCRdb's assignment of TRBD1 cannot be checked, as there is no DNA. This sequence was found in a human donor in good health. Some clones in this sample may be carry-over from other donors' samples. CDR3 sequence: CASSLNEAGVYSWNEQFF.